There are many counts of the clone carrying this T cell receptor (beta chain). Antigen: not known. The sample originates from a study of CD8 T cells in ankylosing spondylitis. Study-wide results and limits: Disease-linked clones bore a CD8+ phenotype, appearing relatively rarely in peripheral blood. Reports say disease-linked clones showed up significantly more in matched ankylosing spondylitis synovial fluid. Previously reported in reactive arthritis synovial fluid and blood were some of the motif variants. One TCR beta motif, made up of roughly eight highly homologous variants, appeared characteristic of ankylosing spondylitis blood.

TCRdb analysed the 5' RACE reads with MiXCR anew, one entry per CDR3 protein. The top ten hold 14% to 15% of the sample, which has a few hundred thousand distinct CDR3 sequences, approximately 8.2% seen once. Germline V lookup: CDR1 SGHRS, CDR2 YFSETQ. The CDR3 contains 14 residues. V lost 0 bases and J 11 bases, leaving 17 bases between the germline ends. Sequenced input: blood, either unsorted or a sorted T cell fraction (not recorded which). The V gene is TRBV5-1, the J gene TRBJ1-1, with TRBD1 as a possible D gene (6 bases). The receptor comes from a male donor with ankylosing spondylitis. The CDR3 reads CASSLGPQGSTAFF. The CDR3 DNA follows: TGCGCCAGCAGCTTGGGTCCCCAGGGGAGTACGGCTTTCTTT.